The 11 T cell receptor beta chains given below trace back to one sample, sequenced in a study of molecular identifiers for immune sequencing clone quantification (dated by TCRdb to 2016 to 2018). The library was prepared using PCR. TCRdb names NextSeq 500 as the instrument used. TCRdb reworked the public reads: Q25 trimming with fastp, MiXCR clone assembly, productive beta chains retained. Here each entry gathers all rows of one CDR3 protein and keeps the most common genes and DNA. This sample has roughly 90,000 distinct CDR3 sequences in its table, and 20% to 30% of those were observed once. 0.75% to 0.9% of the sample is taken by the ten largest. The sequenced material came from naive CD8+ T cells from blood, with Jurkat cell RNA spiked in. What the cell subset or site label conveys for this sample: FACS-sorted CD8+CD4-CCR7+CD45RA+ naive T cells. The receptors here all came from a human donor in good health. Some libraries in this study had Jurkat cell RNA spiked in.

This clonotype was seen many times. The chain has TRBV3-1 and TRBJ2-3; 9 bases agree with TRBD1. The trim removed 4 bases at V and 4 bases at J, leaving 6 bases unmatched. This CDR3 has 15 amino acids. Germline V gene lookup returns CDR1 LGHDT and CDR2 YNNKEL (reference sequence). CDR3 nucleotides: TGTGCCAGCAGCCGAGGACAGGGGATGGCAGATACGCAGTATTTT. Its translation is CASSRGQGMADTQYF.

This chain joins TRBV3-1 and TRBJ2-1, with TRBD2 identical over 11 bases. This CDR3 region has 16 residues. Losses at the gene ends were 4 bases for V and 8 bases for J; bases not matched to a gene: 10. From germline, CDR1 is LGHDT and CDR2 YNNKEL (reference sequence). The CDR3: CASSPPTSGILDEQFF. DNA of the CDR3: TGTGCCAGCAGCCCTCCGACTAGCGGGATACTGGATGAGCAGTTCTTC.

The chain joins TRBV19 to TRBJ1-1, with D possibly TRBD1 on 5 matching bases. Per the germline V gene, CDR1 is LNHDA and CDR2 is SQIVND (reference sequence). The CDR3 length is 13 residues. V was cut by 5 bases and J by 8 bases, with 15 bases left in between. The CDR3 region has the DNA TGTGCCAGTAGTGTGGCGGGGGTCGGGGAAGCTTTCTTT. Its translation: CASSVAGVGEAFF.

This clonotype was counted between two and nine times. The gene calls are TRBV4-1 and TRBJ2-7, with a weak D call TRBD2 (5 bases). Per germline, CDR1 MGHRA and CDR2 YSYEKL. This CDR3 comprises 14 residues. The V end lost 5 bases, the J end lost 4 bases, and 15 bases lay between the germline ends. The CDR3 sequence: CASSISAGTYEQYF. CDR3 in DNA: TGCGCCAGCAGCATTAGCGCTGGAACATACGAGCAGTACTTC.

This clonotype was found many times. V is TRBV12-3 or TRBV12-4 and J is TRBJ2-5; 7 nucleotides match TRBD2. V lost 6 bases and J lost 3; bases outside the gene matches: 4. The CDR3 sequence is 13 residues long. The DNA for the CDR3 is TGTGCCAGCAGCCGGACTAGGGAAGAGACCCAGTACTTC. Its translation is CASSRTREETQYF.

In the case of this clonotype: The germline gene is not matched at one end of the junction; a read error may be the cause. J is TRBJ2-7 and V is TRBV19; a weak D match, TRBD2 (5 bases). This CDR3 has 13 amino acids. Germline V CDR1 and CDR2: LNHDA, SQIVND (reference sequence). As DNA, the CDR3 is TGTGCCAGTAGTCCCGGGATTTCCTACGAGCGGTACTTC. Its protein product is CASSPGISYERYF.

This clonotype has just a few counts. The V call is TRBV6-5, the J call TRBJ2-5; 9 positions match TRBD1. The CDR3 extends over 14 amino acids. Trimming took 6 bases from V and 2 from J; bases not matched to a gene: 4. Germline CDR1 reads MNHEY; CDR2 reads SVGAGI. Here the CDR3 reads CASRGQGPQETQYF. As DNA, the CDR3 is TGTGCCAGCAGGGGACAGGGACCTCAAGAGACCCAGTACTTC.

This clonotype was observed at least ten times. The chain uses TRBV20-1 and TRBJ1-3; D might be TRBD1 (6 bases). The CDR3 has 14 residues. Trimming shortened V by 6 bases and J by 2 bases, and 14 bases separated the two germline ends. The germline CDR1 and CDR2 sequences are DFQATT and SNEGSKA (reference sequence). Here the CDR3 DNA reads TGCAGTGCCATTACCGGGACAACTGGAAACACCATATATTTT. Its translation: CSAITGTTGNTIYF.

This clonotype was seen more than once but under ten times. The rearrangement joins TRBV30 to TRBJ1-1; 8 bases fit TRBD1. Germline loops: CDR1 GTSNPN, CDR2 SVGIG (reference sequence). This CDR3 contains 14 residues. Trimming removed 1 base from V and 4 bases from J; junction bases left unmatched: 5. CDR3 in amino acids: CAWSGTGIGTEAFF. CDR3 bases: TGTGCCTGGAGTGGGACAGGGATTGGCACTGAAGCTTTCTTT.

This clonotype occurred many times. The chain is built from TRBV3-1 and TRBJ2-7; a weak D match, TRBD2 (5 bases). V lost 4 bases to trimming and J lost 0 bases, with 13 bases between them. CDR3 length equals 15 residues. Germline CDR1 reads LGHDT; CDR2 reads YNNKEL (reference sequence). The CDR3: CASSPAPGSSYEQYF. CDR3 DNA: TGTGCCAGCAGCCCCGCCCCGGGAAGCTCCTACGAGCAGTACTTC.

In its sample, this clonotype was seen many times. The CDR3 protein is CASSQEWREGTDTQYF. The CDR3 bases are TGCGCCAGCAGCCAAGAGTGGCGGGAGGGGACAGATACGCAGTATTTT. This chain links TRBV4-1 with TRBJ2-3; TRBD2 agrees at 9 bases. Germline CDR1 is MGHRA and CDR2 is YSYEKL. V lost 0 bases to trimming and J lost 3 bases; unmatched junction nucleotides: 4. The CDR3 is 16 amino acids.